The sequence of this T cell receptor (beta chain) was determined in a study of beta chain features in type 1 diabetes. Study context: In all, some 100,000,000 sorted cells from all samples were analyzed.

Turning to this clone: As yet, its antigen is unknown. Other nucleotide sequences in the sample specify the same CDR3.

This CDR3 is built from 14 residues. Germline CDR1 SGDLS, CDR2 YYNGEE. The J segment lost 2 bases and the V segment lost 4 bases, leaving 3 bases of the junction unmatched. Findings and limits, study-wide: All four CD4+ subsets of Type 1 diabetes patients contained TCRB CDR3s that were moderately but significantly shorter.

Expressed TCRB transcripts were sequenced because the isolated RNA had all been reverse transcribed beforehand. The protocol was immunoSEQ multiplex PCR, while the TCRdb copy is restricted to in-frame clones and leaves out a portion. The data contain 300,000 to 400,000 clones, approximately 13% of them singletons. V usage is TRBV9 and J usage is TRBJ1-2; 9 bases are a match to TRBD1. Specimen: naive CD4+ T cells from blood. The origin of this receptor is a woman between 18 and 29 years old with type 1 diabetes. In DNA form, the CDR3 reads TGTGCCAGCAGCCCGGGGACAGGGAACTATGGCTACACCTTC. It encodes CASSPGTGNYGYTF.